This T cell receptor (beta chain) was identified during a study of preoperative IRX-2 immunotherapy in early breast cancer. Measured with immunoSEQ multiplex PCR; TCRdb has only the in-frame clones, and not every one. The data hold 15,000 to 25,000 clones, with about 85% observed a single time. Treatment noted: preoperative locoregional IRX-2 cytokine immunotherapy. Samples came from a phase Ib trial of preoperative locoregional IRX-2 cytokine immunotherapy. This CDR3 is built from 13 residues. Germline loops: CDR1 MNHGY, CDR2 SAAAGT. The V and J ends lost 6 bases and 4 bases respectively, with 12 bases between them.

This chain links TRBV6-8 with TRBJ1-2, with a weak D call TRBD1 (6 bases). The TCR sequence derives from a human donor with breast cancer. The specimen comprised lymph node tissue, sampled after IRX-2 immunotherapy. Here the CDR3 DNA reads TGTGCCAGCAGCCAACGGGACACCTATGGCTACACCTTC. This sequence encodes CASSQRDTYGYTF.